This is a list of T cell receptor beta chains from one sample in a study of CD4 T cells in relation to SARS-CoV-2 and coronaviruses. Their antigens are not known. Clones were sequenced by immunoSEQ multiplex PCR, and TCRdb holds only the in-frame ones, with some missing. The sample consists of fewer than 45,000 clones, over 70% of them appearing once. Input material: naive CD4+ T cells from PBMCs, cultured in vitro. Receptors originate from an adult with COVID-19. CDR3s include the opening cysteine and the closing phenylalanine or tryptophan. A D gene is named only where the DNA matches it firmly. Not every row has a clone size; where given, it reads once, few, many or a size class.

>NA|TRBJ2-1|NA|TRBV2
CASSRVQRDNEQFF
TGTGCCAGCAGTCGGGTTCAACGAGACAATGAGCAGTTCTTC
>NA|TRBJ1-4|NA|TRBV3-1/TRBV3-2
CASSQDRVFKKLFF
TGTGCCAGCAGCCAAGACAGGGTCTTCAAAAAACTGTTTTTT
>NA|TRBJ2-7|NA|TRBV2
CASKASDSYEQYF
TGTGCCAGCAAGGCTAGCGACTCCTACGAGCAGTACTTC
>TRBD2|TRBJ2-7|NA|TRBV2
CASSEGLAGRYF
TGTGCCAGCAGTGAAGGTCTAGCGGGTCGTTACTTC
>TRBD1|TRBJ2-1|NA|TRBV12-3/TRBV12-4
CAATKDRDNEQFF
TGTGCTGCGACCAAGGACAGGGACAATGAGCAGTTCTTC
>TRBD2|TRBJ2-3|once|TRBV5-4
CASSLTSGSIDTQYF
TGTGCCAGCAGCTTGACTAGCGGGAGTATTGATACGCAGTATTTT
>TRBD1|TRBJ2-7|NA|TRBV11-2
CASSVDRGDEQYF
TGTGCCAGCAGCGTAGACAGGGGCGACGAGCAGTACTTC
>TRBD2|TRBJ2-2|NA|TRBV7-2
CASSLAFLAGAATGELFF
TGTGCCAGCAGCTTAGCTTTTCTAGCGGGAGCGGCCACCGGGGAGCTGTTTTTT
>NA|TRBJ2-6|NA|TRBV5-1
CASAQLSGANVLTF
TGCGCCAGCGCCCAGCTTTCTGGGGCCAACGTCCTGACTTTC
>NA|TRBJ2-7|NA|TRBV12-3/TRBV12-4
CASSLSEKGEQYF
TGTGCCAGCAGTTTATCAGAGAAAGGCGAGCAGTACTTC
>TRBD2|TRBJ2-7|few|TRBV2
CASSESSGRAVEQYF
TGTGCCAGCAGTGAAAGTAGCGGGAGGGCGGTCGAGCAGTACTTC
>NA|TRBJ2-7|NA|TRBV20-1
CSARALFEQYF
TGCAGTGCTAGGGCTCTGTTCGAGCAGTACTTC
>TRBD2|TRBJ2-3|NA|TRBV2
CASSTPARGGGTDTQYF
TGTGCCAGCAGTACCCCGGCGCGGGGGGGAGGCACAGATACGCAGTATTTT
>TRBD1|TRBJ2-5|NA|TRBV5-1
CASSLRDRSETQYF
TGCGCCAGCAGCTTGCGGGACAGATCAGAGACCCAGTACTTC
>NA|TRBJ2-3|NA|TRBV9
CASSVGAQGVDTQYF
TGTGCCAGCAGCGTAGGGGCCCAGGGCGTAGATACGCAGTATTTT
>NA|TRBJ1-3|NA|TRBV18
CASSPVSSGNTIYF
TGTGCCAGCTCACCTGTGAGCTCTGGAAACACCATATATTTT
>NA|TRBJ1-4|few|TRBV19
CASSMIWKQKLFF
TGTGCCAGTAGTATGATATGGAAACAAAAACTGTTTTTT
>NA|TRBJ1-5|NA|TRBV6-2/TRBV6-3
CASSYVRSVKTTRIQPQHF
TGTGCCAGCAGTTACGTGAGGTCCGTAAAAACCACGAGAATTCAGCCCCAGCATTTT
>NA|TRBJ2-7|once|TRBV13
CASSSSLHSERTDEQYF
TGTGCCAGCAGCTCCTCGTTACATAGCGAGAGGACGGACGAGCAGTACTTC
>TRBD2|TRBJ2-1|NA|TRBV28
CASSPTRLAVYNEQFF
TGTGCCAGCAGTCCTACCCGACTAGCGGTGTACAATGAGCAGTTCTTC
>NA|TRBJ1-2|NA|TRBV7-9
CASSMDSYGYTF
TGTGCCAGCAGCATGGACAGCTATGGCTACACCTTC
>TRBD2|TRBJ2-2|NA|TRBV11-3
CASSFRTSGNKNTGELFF
TGTGCCAGCAGCTTCAGGACTAGCGGGAACAAGAACACCGGGGAGCTGTTTTTT
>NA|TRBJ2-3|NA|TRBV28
CASSKGGTDTQYF
TGTGCCAGCAGTAAGGGTGGCACAGATACGCAGTATTTT
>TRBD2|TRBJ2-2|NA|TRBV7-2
CASSLDPSGANTGELFF
TGTGCCAGCAGCTTAGATCCTAGCGGGGCGAACACCGGGGAGCTGTTTTTT
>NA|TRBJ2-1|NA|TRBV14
CASSQKTSYNEQFF
TGTGCCAGCAGCCAAAAAACCAGCTACAATGAGCAGTTCTTC
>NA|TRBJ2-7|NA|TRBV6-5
CASQTGSYEQYF
TGTGCCAGCCAAACCGGGTCCTACGAGCAGTACTTC
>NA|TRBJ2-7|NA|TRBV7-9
CASSLGNPYEQYF
TGTGCCAGCAGCTTGGGGAATCCCTACGAGCAGTACTTC
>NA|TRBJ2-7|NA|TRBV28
CASSSPGGEAYEQYF
TGTGCCAGCAGTTCCCCCGGGGGAGAGGCCTACGAGCAGTACTTC
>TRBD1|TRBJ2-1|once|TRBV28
CASSLTGTGGFNEQFF
TGTGCCAGCAGTTTGACCGGGACAGGGGGTTTCAATGAGCAGTTCTTC
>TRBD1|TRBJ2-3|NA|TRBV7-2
CASTEGARTDTQYF
TGTGCCAGCACCGAGGGGGCTAGAACAGATACGCAGTATTTT
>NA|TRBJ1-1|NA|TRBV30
CAFGSRGMNTEAFF
TGTGCCTTTGGGTCTAGGGGAATGAACACTGAAGCTTTCTTT
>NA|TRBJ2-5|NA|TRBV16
CASSPQLDGETQYF
TGTGCCAGCAGCCCGCAATTGGACGGCGAGACCCAGTACTTC
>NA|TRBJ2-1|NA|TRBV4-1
CASSQVRDTGYNEQFF
TGCGCCAGCAGCCAAGTCCGGGACACCGGGTACAATGAGCAGTTCTTC
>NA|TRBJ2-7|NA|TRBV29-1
CSVEDRVYEQYF
TGCAGCGTTGAGGACCGCGTCTACGAGCAGTACTTC
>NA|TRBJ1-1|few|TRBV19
CASSIIRAGEAFF
TGTGCCAGTAGTATTATCCGGGCCGGAGAAGCTTTCTTT
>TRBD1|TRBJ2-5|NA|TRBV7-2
CASSFGDSWETQYF
TGTGCCAGCAGCTTCGGGGACAGTTGGGAGACCCAGTACTTC
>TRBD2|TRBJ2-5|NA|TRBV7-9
CASSSAGTIEETQYF
TGTGCCAGCAGCTCTGCCGGGACTATCGAAGAGACCCAGTACTTC
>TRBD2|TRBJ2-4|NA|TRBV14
CASSQGAGAFLAKNIQYF
TGTGCCAGCAGCCAGGGAGCGGGGGCCTTCCTAGCCAAAAACATTCAGTACTTC
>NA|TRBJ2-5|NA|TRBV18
CASSGGAQETQYF
TGTGCCAGCTCAGGAGGGGCCCAAGAGACCCAGTACTTC
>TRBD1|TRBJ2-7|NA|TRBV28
CASSLQGGEDYEQYF
TGTGCCAGCAGCCTACAGGGGGGCGAAGATTACGAGCAGTACTTC
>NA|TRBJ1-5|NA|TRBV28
CASSPDRFNQPQHF
TGTGCCAGCAGCCCCGACAGGTTCAATCAGCCCCAGCATTTT
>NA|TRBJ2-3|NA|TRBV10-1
CASSESFVEGAEDTQYF
TGCGCCAGCAGTGAGTCCTTCGTCGAGGGAGCTGAAGATACGCAGTATTTT
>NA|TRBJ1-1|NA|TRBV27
CASSFSSVSEAFF
TGTGCCAGCAGTTTTTCTTCGGTATCTGAAGCTTTCTTT
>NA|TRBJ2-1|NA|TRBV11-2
CASSYEGGTYNEQFF
TGTGCCAGCAGCTACGAAGGCGGGACCTACAATGAGCAGTTCTTC
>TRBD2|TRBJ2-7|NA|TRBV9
CASSPSGGAALEQYF
TGTGCCAGCAGCCCGTCGGGAGGGGCAGCTCTCGAGCAGTACTTC
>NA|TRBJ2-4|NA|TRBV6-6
CASRRDRLAKNIQYF
TGTGCCAGCAGAAGAGACAGACTAGCCAAAAACATTCAGTACTTC
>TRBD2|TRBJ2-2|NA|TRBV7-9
CASSLTSGSQINTGELFF
TGTGCCAGCAGCTTGACTAGCGGGAGCCAGATAAACACCGGGGAGCTGTTTTTT
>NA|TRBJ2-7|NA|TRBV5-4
CASSLERNEQYF
TGTGCCAGCAGCCTTGAGCGAAACGAGCAGTACTTC
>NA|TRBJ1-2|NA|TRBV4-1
CASSQASRDLYGYTF
TGCGCCAGCAGCCAAGCGAGCCGAGATCTCTATGGCTACACCTTC
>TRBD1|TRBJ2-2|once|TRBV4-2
CASSQDRTGGYTGELFF
TGTGCCAGCAGCCAAGATCGGACAGGGGGCTATACCGGGGAGCTGTTTTTT
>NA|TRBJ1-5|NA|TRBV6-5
CASSERPQSQPQHF
TGTGCCAGCAGCGAGAGACCGCAAAGTCAGCCCCAGCATTTT
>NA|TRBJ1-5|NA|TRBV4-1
CASSQGNTGNLENQPQHF
TGCGCCAGCAGCCAGGGTAATACAGGGAATTTAGAGAATCAGCCCCAGCATTTT